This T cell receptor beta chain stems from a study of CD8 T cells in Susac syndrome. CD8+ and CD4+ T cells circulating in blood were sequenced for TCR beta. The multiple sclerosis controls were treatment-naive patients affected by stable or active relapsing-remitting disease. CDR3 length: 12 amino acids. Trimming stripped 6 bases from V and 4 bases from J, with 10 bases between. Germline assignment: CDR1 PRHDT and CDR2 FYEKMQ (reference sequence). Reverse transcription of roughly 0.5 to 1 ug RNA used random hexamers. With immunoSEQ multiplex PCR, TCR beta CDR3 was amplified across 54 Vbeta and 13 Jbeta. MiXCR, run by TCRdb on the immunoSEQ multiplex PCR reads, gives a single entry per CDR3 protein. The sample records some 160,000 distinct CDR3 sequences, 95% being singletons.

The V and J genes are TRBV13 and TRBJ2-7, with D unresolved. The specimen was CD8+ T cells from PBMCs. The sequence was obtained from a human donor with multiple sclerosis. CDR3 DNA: TGTGCCAGCAGTATGGGAAGATACGAGCAGTACTTC. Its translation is CASSMGRYEQYF.